The 23 T cell receptor beta chains below come from one sample, sequenced in a study of CD8 T cells in Susac syndrome. Random hexamers were used to reverse transcribe the RNA input (roughly 0.5 to 1 ug). A single record per CDR3 protein comes from TCRdb applying MiXCR to the immunoSEQ multiplex PCR reads. Among more than 150,000 distinct CDR3 sequences, approximately 94% were seen once, and the ten largest hold 0.098%. The specimen sequenced was CD4+ T cells from PBMCs. The receptors were gathered from a human donor with Susac syndrome.

The chain couples TRBV29-1 to TRBJ2-2; TRBD1 matches at 7 bases. V dropped 5 bases and J dropped 4; count of bases not matched to a gene: 13. Per the germline V gene, CDR1 is SQVTM and CDR2 is ANQGSEA. The CDR3 is 16 residues long. CDR3 amino acids: CSVYIRPGGSTGELFF. CDR3 coding DNA: TGCAGCGTTTACATCCGGCCAGGGGGTAGCACCGGGGAGCTGTTTTTT.

This chain links TRBV20-1 with TRBJ2-3, with TRBD2 identical over 13 bases. The germline CDR1 and CDR2 sequences are DFQATT and SNEGSKA (reference sequence). V shed 3 bases and J 0 bases; nucleotides not matched to a gene: 3. The CDR3 consists of 16 residues. Here the CDR3 reads CSARRTSGGSTDTQYF. For the CDR3, the DNA is TGCAGTGCTAGGAGGACTAGCGGGGGAAGCACAGATACGCAGTATTTT.

The chain uses TRBV23-1 and TRBJ2-3; 7 nucleotides agree with TRBD1. TRBV23-1 is flagged as an ORF with uncertain function. V lost 0 bases, J lost 9 bases, and 18 bases stayed unmatched. The length of the CDR3 is 18 residues. CDR3 residues: CASSQSPRTGEALSTQYF. The CDR3 nucleotides are TGCGCCAGCAGTCAATCGCCCCGCACAGGGGAAGCCCTTAGCACGCAGTATTTT.

The gene calls are TRBV5-6 and TRBJ1-5; maybe TRBD1 (5 bases). CDR3 length equals 15 residues. The germline V gene encodes CDR1 SGHDT and CDR2 YYEEEE. V dropped 3 bases and J dropped 0 bases, with 10 bases sitting between them. CDR3 sequence (DNA): TGTGCCAGCAGCTGGGGGACCAGTAGCAATCAGCCCCAGCATTTT. Its protein product is CASSWGTSSNQPQHF.

J is TRBJ2-3 and V is TRBV20-1, with 9 bases identical to TRBD1. This CDR3 comprises 15 residues. Germline loops: CDR1 DFQATT, CDR2 SNEGSKA (reference sequence). Trimming at V came to 7 bases and at J to 5 bases, leaving 13 bases not matched to a gene. The CDR3 sequence is CSGDHGQGSEDTQYF. The CDR3 nucleotides are TGCAGTGGGGATCACGGACAGGGGAGTGAAGATACGCAGTATTTT.

CDR3 nucleotide sequence: TGTGCCAGCAGCCGGACAGAGCAAAATGGCTACACCTTC. This gives the protein CASSRTEQNGYTF. The rearrangement links TRBV5-4 to TRBJ1-2; maybe TRBD1 (6 bases). Germline V gene lookup returns CDR1 SGHNT and CDR2 YYREEE (reference sequence). V lost 4 bases to trimming and J lost 6 bases, with 13 bases between them. This CDR3 contains 13 residues.

V is TRBV9 and J is TRBJ1-4; D call uncertain. This CDR3 is built from 14 residues. Trimming removed 3 bases at V and 7 bases at J, with 13 bases between. Germline V CDR1 and CDR2: SGDLS, YYNGEE. The chain's CDR3 is CASSERSTGEKLFF. DNA for the CDR3: TGTGCCAGCAGCGAAAGAAGTACCGGTGAAAAACTGTTTTTT.

This chain joins TRBV10-3 and TRBJ2-7; TRBD1 matches 9 bases. Trimming cost V 0 bases and J 2 bases; bases outside gene matches: 2. This CDR3 region has 15 residues. Germline values: CDR1 ENHRY, CDR2 SYGVKD. The CDR3 nucleotides are TGTGCCATCAGTGAGTCGGGACAGGGCCCCTACGAGCAGTACTTC. Its translation is CAISESGQGPYEQYF.

The chain couples TRBV3-1 to TRBJ2-6, with 8 bases matching TRBD2. Germline V gene sequence: CDR1 LGHDT, CDR2 YNNKEL (reference sequence). Trimming took 3 bases from V and 0 from J; bases not matched to a gene: 4. This CDR3 spans 17 amino acids. DNA for the CDR3: TGTGCCAGCAGCCAGAGCGGGGGCCGCTCTGGGGCCAACGTCCTGACTTTC. It codes for CASSQSGGRSGANVLTF.

The V and J genes are TRBV20-1 and TRBJ2-4; the D is unclear. Looked up from germline, CDR1 is DFQATT and CDR2 is SNEGSKA (reference sequence). CDR3 size: 13 residues. Deletions cut 3 bases from V and 3 bases from J, with 9 bases between. CDR3 DNA sequence: TGCAGTGCTAGCGACATGGTCAAAAACATTCAGTACTTC. Encoded protein: CSASDMVKNIQYF.

The V gene is TRBV24-1, the J gene TRBJ1-1; 7 bases are a match to TRBD1. V lost 6 bases and J lost 1; bases outside the gene matches: 1. Per the germline V gene, CDR1 is KGHDR and CDR2 is SFDVKD. This CDR3 has 13 residues. Here the CDR3 DNA reads TGTGCCACCAGTACAGGGGCGAACACTGAAGCTTTCTTT. It codes for CATSTGANTEAFF.

The chain uses TRBV7-2 and TRBJ1-2; D may be TRBD1 (5 bases). Trimming removed 10 bases from V and 4 bases from J, with 16 bases in between. This CDR3 is 13 amino acids long. Germline-derived CDR1 and CDR2 are SGHTA and FQGNSA. Here the CDR3 DNA reads TGTGCCACCAGGGCTGGGACGGCCTATGGCTACACCTTC. Translated, it gives CATRAGTAYGYTF.

The CDR3: CASSLIGGYEQYF. CDR3 sequence (DNA): TGTGCCAGCAGCTTAATAGGGGGCTACGAGCAGTACTTC. The chain uses TRBV7-3 and TRBJ2-7; D is perhaps TRBD1 (6 bases). V lost 1 base, J lost 3 bases, and 7 bases lay in between. The germline gives CDR1 SGHTA, CDR2 FQGTGA. The CDR3 totals 13 residues.

The V and J genes are TRBV18 and TRBJ1-2, with TRBD1 as a possible D gene (6 bases). This CDR3 contains 12 residues. The germline V gene has CDR1 KGHSH and CDR2 LQKENI. V was pared by 0 bases and J by 10 bases, with 9 bases between. The CDR3 DNA reads as TGTGCCAGCTCACCACCCGGGACAAACTACACCTTC. Protein: CASSPPGTNYTF.

The chain recombines TRBV6-5 with TRBJ1-1; 7 bases align to TRBD1. The CDR3 loop spans 14 amino acids. Trimming took 3 bases from V and 0 from J; bases not matched to a gene: 1. Germline loops: CDR1 MNHEY, CDR2 SVGAGI. The CDR3 DNA sequence: TGTGCCAGCAGTTATGGGACAGTGAACACTGAAGCTTTCTTT. Protein sequence: CASSYGTVNTEAFF.

This clonotype was counted once. This chain links TRBV6-1 with TRBJ1-5; unclear D gene. The germline CDR1 and CDR2 sequences are MNHNS and SASEGT. The CDR3 length is 15 residues. V dropped 2 bases and J dropped 0 bases, with 8 bases sitting between them. CDR3 amino acids: CASSESGGSNQPQHF. The CDR3 region has the DNA TGTGCCAGCAGTGAATCCGGTGGTAGCAATCAGCCCCAGCATTTT.

The chain links TRBV11-2 to TRBJ2-7; D possibly corresponds to TRBD1 (7 bases). V was shortened by 4 bases and J by 9 bases, with 22 bases between the two germline ends. The CDR3 contains 15 residues. Germline CDR1 SGHAT, CDR2 FQNNGV. The CDR3 nucleotides are TGTGCCAGCAGCTCGATCAGGGGGGTTCGTCATGGGCAGTACTTC. As protein: CASSSIRGVRHGQYF.

This clonotype was found once. CDR3 residues: CSASLGAGGLGRETQYF. The CDR3 nucleotides read TGCAGTGCTTCCCTAGGAGCGGGGGGGTTGGGTAGAGAGACCCAGTACTTC. The chain couples TRBV20-1 to TRBJ2-5, with 10 bases fitting TRBD2. Per the germline V gene, CDR1 is DFQATT and CDR2 is SNEGSKA (reference sequence). Trimming cost V 5 bases and J 4 bases; bases outside gene matches: 16. This CDR3 has 17 amino acids.

V is TRBV7-9 and J is TRBJ2-1, with 8 nucleotides matching TRBD2. The germline gives CDR1 SEHNR, CDR2 FQNEAQ (reference sequence). J lost 6 bases, V lost 5 bases, and 9 bases had no gene match. This CDR3 has 15 residues. CDR3 nucleotides: TGTGCCAGCAGCCCCTCGGGGGGGGCCATCAATGAGCAGTTCTTC. Translating gives CASSPSGGAINEQFF.

This chain uses TRBV30 with TRBJ2-1; D possibly matches TRBD1 or TRBD2 (5 bases each). The CDR3 loop spans 14 amino acids. V was clipped by 7 bases and J by 4 bases, with 17 bases between them. The germline CDR1 and CDR2 sequences are GTSNPN and SVGIG (reference sequence). CDR3 amino acids: CAYDTGTEYNEQFF. Written as DNA, the CDR3 is TGTGCCTACGATACCGGGACGGAATACAATGAGCAGTTCTTC.

The chain couples TRBV29-1 to TRBJ1-2; TRBD1 aligns across 12 bases. In germline, CDR1 is SQVTM, CDR2 ANQGSEA. This CDR3 has 14 amino acids. J lost 6 bases, V lost 0 bases, and 2 bases had no gene match. The CDR3 nucleotides read TGCAGCGTTGAAGAGGGACAGGGGGCGCATGGCTACACCTTC. Protein product: CSVEEGQGAHGYTF.

The chain joins TRBV18 to TRBJ2-7; 7 bases are a match to TRBD2. The germline V gene has CDR1 KGHSH and CDR2 LQKENI. This CDR3 contains 18 residues. Trimming removed 4 bases from V and 7 bases from J; junction bases left unmatched: 22. Here the CDR3 reads CASSLREAAVTHPSEQYF. CDR3 bases: TGTGCCAGCTCACTCCGGGAGGCGGCCGTGACCCACCCTTCTGAGCAGTACTTC.

The rearrangement links TRBV27 to TRBJ1-6; 9 nucleotides line up with TRBD1. V lost 4 bases and J lost 8; bases outside the gene matches: 3. CDR1 and CDR2 (germline): MNHEY, SMNVEV (reference sequence). This CDR3 spans 14 amino acids. The CDR3: CASSSRDRDSPLHF. In DNA form, the CDR3 reads TGTGCCAGCAGTTCCCGGGACAGGGATTCACCCCTCCACTTT.